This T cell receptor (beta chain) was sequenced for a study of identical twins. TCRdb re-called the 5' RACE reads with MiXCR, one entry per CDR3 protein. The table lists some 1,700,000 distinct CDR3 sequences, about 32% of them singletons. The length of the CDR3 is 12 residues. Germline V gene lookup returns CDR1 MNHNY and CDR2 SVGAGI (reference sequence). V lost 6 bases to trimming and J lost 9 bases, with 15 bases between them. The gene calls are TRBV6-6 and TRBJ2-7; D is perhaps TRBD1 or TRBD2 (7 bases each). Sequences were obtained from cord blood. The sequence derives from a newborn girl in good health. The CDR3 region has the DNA TGTGCCAGCAGGGATCCAGGGGGGGGGCAGTACTTC. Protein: CASRDPGGGQYF.